Listed below are T cell receptor beta chains from one sample, sequenced in a study of blood T cell repertoires in COVID-19. Libraries were prepared by immunoSEQ multiplex PCR; TCRdb keeps only in-frame clonotypes and omits some of them. This sample has more than 95,000 clones; about 88% occur once, and the top ten carry 5.1%. Specimen: peripheral blood. The receptors were sampled from a human donor in a cohort sampled during active COVID-19. Each CDR3 is given without its conserved first and last residue. The order of the fields is J gene, CDR3 length, V gene, CDR3 protein.

TRBJ1-2 | 10 | TRBV28 | ASSSRSYGYT
TRBJ2-7 | 12 | TRBV27 | ASVKRGGSYEQY
TRBJ1-1 | 12 | TRBV2 | ASSEAPGPTEAF
TRBJ1-6 | 12 | TRBV20-1 | SASEGLDNSPLH
TRBJ2-1 | 12 | TRBV12-5 | ASGGQGSYNEQF
TRBJ1-2 | 14 | TRBV3-1/TRBV3-2 | ASSQLVGGRNYGYT
TRBJ2-3 | 15 | TRBV4-2 | ASSQEGTGPLGGTQY
TRBJ1-1 | 11 | TRBV9 | ASSERTGSEAF
TRBJ2-1 | 9 | TRBV2 | ASTADNEQF
TRBJ1-6 | 11 | TRBV19 | ASSIARNSPLH
TRBJ2-7 | 13 | TRBV15 | ATSGGTGAGNEQY
TRBJ2-7 | 11 | TRBV28 | ASRKNRGYEQY
TRBJ1-1 | 11 | TRBV18 | ANSPDSLSEAF
TRBJ1-5 | 12 | TRBV6-5 | ATSTENSNQPQH
TRBJ2-1 | 9 | TRBV5-1 | ASSAEGEQF
TRBJ2-5 | 11 | TRBV6-1 | ASSEISARTQY
TRBJ2-7 | 16 | TRBV27 | ASKYGRFNRGQGDEQY
TRBJ2-2 | 12 | TRBV12-5 | ASVSGGSDGELF
TRBJ2-3 | 9 | TRBV2 | ASGGQYTQY
TRBJ2-7 | 15 | TRBV20-1 | SASILQGQGAKDEQY
TRBJ1-6 | 12 | TRBV10-1 | ASSQGQLNSPLH
TRBJ1-1 | 12 | TRBV18 | ASSPGTGGTEAF
TRBJ2-7 | 16 | TRBV7-2 | ASSLARMQGKFSHEQY
TRBJ1-1 | 13 | TRBV19 | ASSRTGGLNTEAF
TRBJ2-5 | 13 | TRBV21-1 | ASSKGGGRQETQY
TRBJ2-3 | 11 | TRBV4-1 | ASSQRGTDTQY
TRBJ2-4 | 12 | TRBV25-1 | ASSDAGGLDIQY
TRBJ1-5 | 14 | TRBV19 | ASSMWTDHSNQPQH
TRBJ2-7 | 14 | TRBV3-1/TRBV3-2 | ASSQDPRQGSREQY
TRBJ2-1 | 9 | TRBV27 | ASSSSNEQF
TRBJ1-1 | 12 | TRBV18 | ASSPSFGGTEAF
TRBJ2-7 | 10 | TRBV28 | ASSPGGYEQY
TRBJ1-4 | 13 | TRBV4-1 | ASSRDRANNEKLF
TRBJ2-1 | 9 | TRBV3-1/TRBV3-2 | ASSLGGEQF
TRBJ2-5 | 14 | TRBV4-1 | ASSQGYTWTKETQY
TRBJ1-5 | 11 | TRBV12-3/TRBV12-4 | ASSLAEGQPQH
TRBJ2-7 | 12 | TRBV6-5 | ASSLNRGPYEQY
TRBJ2-3 | 11 | TRBV6-5 | ASWGGLADTQY
TRBJ1-2 | 13 | TRBV18 | ASSPRSGPEYGYT
TRBJ1-5 | 11 | TRBV2 | ASSSYLNQPQH
TRBJ2-1 | 13 | TRBV2 | ASSPTVSSYNEQF
TRBJ2-3 | 13 | TRBV5-6 | ASSLGGGGSDTQY
TRBJ1-1 | 10 | TRBV19 | ASSRTVAEAF
TRBJ2-7 | 11 | TRBV9 | ASSVVTGDEQY
TRBJ2-2 | 15 | TRBV19 | ASSFSQGARNTGELF